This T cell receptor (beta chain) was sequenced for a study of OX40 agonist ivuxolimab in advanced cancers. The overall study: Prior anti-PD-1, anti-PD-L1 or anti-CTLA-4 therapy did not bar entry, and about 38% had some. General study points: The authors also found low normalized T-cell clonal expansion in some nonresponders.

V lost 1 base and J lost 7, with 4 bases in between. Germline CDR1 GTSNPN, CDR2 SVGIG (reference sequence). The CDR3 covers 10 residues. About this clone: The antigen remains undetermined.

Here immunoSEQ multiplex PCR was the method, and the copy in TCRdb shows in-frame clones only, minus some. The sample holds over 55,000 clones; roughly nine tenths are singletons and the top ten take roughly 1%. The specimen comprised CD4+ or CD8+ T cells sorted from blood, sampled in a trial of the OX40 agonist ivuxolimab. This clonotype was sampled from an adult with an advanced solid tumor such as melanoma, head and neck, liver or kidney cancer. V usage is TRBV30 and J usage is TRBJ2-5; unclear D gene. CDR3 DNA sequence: TGTGCCTGGAGTGGAGGGACCCAGTACTTC. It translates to CAWSGGTQYF.